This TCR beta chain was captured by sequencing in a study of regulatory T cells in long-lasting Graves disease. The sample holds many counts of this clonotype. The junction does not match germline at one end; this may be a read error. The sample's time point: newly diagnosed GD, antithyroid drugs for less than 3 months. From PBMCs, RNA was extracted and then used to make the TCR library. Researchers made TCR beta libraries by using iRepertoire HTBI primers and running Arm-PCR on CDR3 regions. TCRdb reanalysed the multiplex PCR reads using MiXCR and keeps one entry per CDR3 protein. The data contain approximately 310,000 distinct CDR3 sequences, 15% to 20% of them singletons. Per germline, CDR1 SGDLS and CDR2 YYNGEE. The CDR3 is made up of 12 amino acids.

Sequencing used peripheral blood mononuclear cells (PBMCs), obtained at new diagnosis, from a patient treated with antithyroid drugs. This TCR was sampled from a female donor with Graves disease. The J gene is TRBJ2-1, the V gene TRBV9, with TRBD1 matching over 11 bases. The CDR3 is CASSPPGQGGVF. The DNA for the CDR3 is TGTGCCAGCAGCCCCCCGGGACAGGGGGGGGTCTTC.